This T cell receptor (beta chain) comes out of a study of control samples from healthy donors and cancer patients. Method: immunoSEQ multiplex PCR; TCRdb's copy keeps in-frame clones and lacks some. The sample contains 150,000 to 160,000 clones, 93% of which appear only once. Germline assignment: CDR1 LGHDT and CDR2 YNNKEL (reference sequence). This CDR3 region has 13 residues. Between the trimmed V and J ends, which lost 0 bases and 8 bases, there was a span of 11 bases. The chain is built from TRBV3-1 (or the pseudogene TRBV3-2) and TRBJ2-7, with TRBD2 as a possible D gene (5 bases). The sequenced material came from blood. The origin of this receptor is a man aged 50 or older in good health. The CDR3 loop is CASSQEGGSKQYF. CDR3 DNA sequence: TGTGCCAGCAGCCAAGAAGGCGGGTCTAAGCAGTACTTC.